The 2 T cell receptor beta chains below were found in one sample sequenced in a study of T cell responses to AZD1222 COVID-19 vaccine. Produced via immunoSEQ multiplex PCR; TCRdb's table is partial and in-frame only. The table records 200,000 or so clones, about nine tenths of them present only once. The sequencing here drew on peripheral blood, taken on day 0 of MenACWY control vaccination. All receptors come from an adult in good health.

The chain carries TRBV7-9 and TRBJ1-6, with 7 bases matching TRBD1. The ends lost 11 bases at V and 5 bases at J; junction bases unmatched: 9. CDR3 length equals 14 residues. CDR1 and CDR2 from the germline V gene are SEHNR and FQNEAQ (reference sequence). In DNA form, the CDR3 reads TGTGCCGGCAAAGGGACAGCAGATAATTCACCCCTCCACTTT. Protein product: CAGKGTADNSPLHF.

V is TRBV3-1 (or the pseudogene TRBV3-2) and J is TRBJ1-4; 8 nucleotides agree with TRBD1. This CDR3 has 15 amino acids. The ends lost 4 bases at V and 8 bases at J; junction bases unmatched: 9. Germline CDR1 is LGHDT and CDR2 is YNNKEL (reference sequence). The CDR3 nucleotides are TGTGCCAGCAGCCGCACAGGGGGTGTAGAAGAAAAACTGTTTTTT. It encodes CASSRTGGVEEKLFF.